Sequencing of this T cell receptor (beta chain) was carried out in a study of T-cell reconstitution after alpha-beta-depleted transplantation in children. Unique molecular identifiers were incorporated into the prepared TCRbeta library. TCRdb ran MiXCR on the PCR reads and lists one entry per CDR3 protein. The sample includes some 550,000 distinct CDR3 sequences, 15% to 20% seen only once; the top ten take approximately 3%. Trimming cost V 5 bases and J 1 base, with 17 bases left between them. The length of the CDR3 is 16 residues. J is TRBJ1-2 and V is TRBV12-3 or TRBV12-4; the D is unclear. This clonotype originated in a human donor who donated a stem cell graft to a child with acute lymphoblastic leukemia. Sequencing was performed on PBMCs from the stem cell graft donor, taken from the stem cell graft. CDR3 coding DNA: TGTGCCAGCAGTCCCTCGTGGCTCTATAATAACTATGGCTACACCTTC. It translates to CASSPSWLYNNYGYTF.